This T cell receptor beta chain originates from a study of T cell repertoires in cytomegalovirus infection. Study summary: CMV infection and matching HLA type were both indicated by public TCR beta signatures.

Whole-study results and caveats: Accumulated public TCR beta family frequency recognized individuals carrying CMV together with the relevant HLA.

This clonotype was detected a few times. Antigen unknown. In germline, CDR1 is MDHEN, CDR2 SYDVKM. The CDR3 spans 16 residues. Trimming shortened V by 4 bases and J by 10 bases, and 20 bases separated the two germline ends. One entry per CDR3 protein results from TCRdb running MiXCR on the reads. This table holds about 530,000 distinct CDR3 sequences, around 27% found once. The sequence was obtained from a human donor in good health (CMV status not recorded). Some clones in this sample may be carry-over from other donors' samples. What was sequenced was PBMCs. The rearrangement links TRBV28 to TRBJ1-6, with a tentative D call TRBD1 (5 bases). The CDR3 is CASSYPLGGGESPLHF. The CDR3 DNA follows: TGTGCCAGCAGTTACCCTCTGGGGGGAGGTGAATCACCCCTCCACTTT. The whole variable domain, remainder taken from reference TRBV28 and TRBJ1-6, is DVKVTQSSRYLVKRTGEKVFLECVQDMDHENMFWYRQDPGLGLRLIYFSYDVKMKEKGDIPEGYSVSREKKERFSLILESASTNQTSMYLCASSYPLGGGESPLHFGNGTRLTVT.